This TCR beta chain was captured by sequencing in a study of tumor and adjacent non-tumor tissue in lung cancer. The CDR3 is made up of 16 amino acids. CDR1 and CDR2 from the germline V gene are MNHEY and SVGEGT. The template was RNA from unsorted bulk tissue. This non-tumor lung sample came from over 3 cm beyond the tumor edge. Three rounds of nested PCR, following a modified ARM-PCR protocol, produced the TCRbeta library. TCRdb fed the multiplex PCR reads into MiXCR, producing one record per CDR3 protein. The data contain over 100,000 distinct CDR3 sequences, roughly three fifths of them singletons. To note about this clonotype: The junction departs from germline at one end; a sequencing error may be responsible.

Specimen: distant non-tumor lung tissue. The sequence was obtained from a man aged 60-69 years with non-small cell lung cancer. This chain uses TRBV6-2 or TRBV6-3 with TRBJ2-7; either TRBD1 or TRBD2 may supply D (5 bases each). The CDR3 nucleotides read TGTACCAGCAGTTACTCTCCGGGACCCAGATCCTACGAGCAGTACTTC. Translation gives CTSSYSPGPRSYEQYF.